Below are 27 T cell receptor beta chains sequenced from a single sample in a study of shared clonotypes between healthy human individuals (dated by TCRdb to 2020 to 2022). The method was the immunoSEQ multiplex PCR assay. TCRdb took over this immuneACCESS table, retaining in-frame rearrangements with V and J assigned. Such tables are incomplete; in checked studies, under half of the missing clones stem from an unresolved V gene, and the remainder is unexplained. A total of just over 2,000,000 clones appear in this sample, approximately 94% of them only once. The ten biggest clones cover about 1.1% of the sample. CD8 naive samples were obtained by positive selection for CCR7 among CD45RO-negative cells, yielding a CD45RA+CCR7+ population from which TemRA cells were excluded. The sequenced sample consisted of naive CD8+ T cells sorted from blood. This specimen's cell subset or site label, interpreted: CD45RA+CCR7+. Receptors originate from a man aged 18 to 35 in good health.

V and J are TRBV6-5 and TRBJ2-2; no clear D gene. The CDR3 totals 14 residues. Trimming removed 7 bases from V and 0 bases from J, with 9 bases in between. From germline, CDR1 is MNHEY and CDR2 SVGAGI. Here the CDR3 reads CASTIIPNTGELFF. CDR3 in DNA: TGTGCCAGCACCATTATTCCGAACACCGGGGAGCTGTTTTTT.

This clone has only one observation. The V call is TRBV11-2, the J call TRBJ2-1, with D uncertain. The CDR3 runs 14 residues. Per germline, CDR1 SGHAT and CDR2 FQNNGV. V gave up 3 bases and J gave up 3 bases, with 9 bases separating them. CDR3 sequence reads: CASSLYQDYNEQFF. The CDR3 coding sequence is TGTGCCAGCAGCTTGTATCAGGACTACAATGAGCAGTTCTTC.

The CDR3 spells CASSLLGQGNHYGYTF. The CDR3 DNA reads TGTGCCAGCAGTTTATTAGGACAGGGTAACCACTATGGCTACACCTTC. This chain links TRBV27 with TRBJ1-2, with TRBD1 identical over 8 bases. V was clipped by 1 base and J by 3 bases; unmatched bases: 7. Germline V gives CDR1 MNHEY, CDR2 SMNVEV (reference sequence). This CDR3 is built from 16 residues.

The J gene is TRBJ1-5, the V gene TRBV11-2; no clear D. Trimming stripped 2 bases from V and 0 bases from J, with 5 bases between. Germline CDR1 reads SGHAT; CDR2 reads FQNNGV. The CDR3 is made up of 14 amino acids. CDR3 protein: CASSLYSSNQPQHF. The CDR3 coding sequence is TGTGCCAGCAGCTTATATTCTAGCAATCAGCCCCAGCATTTT. The variable domain in full, with the rest retrieved from reference TRBV11-2 and TRBJ1-5, is EAGVAQSPRYKIIEKRQSVAFWCNPISGHATLYWYQQILGQGPKLLIQFQNNGVVDDSQLPKDRFSAERLKGVDSTLKIQPAKLEDSAVYLCASSLYSSNQPQHFGDGTRLSIL.

This chain joins TRBV10-3 and TRBJ2-6; D not resolved. This CDR3 region has 17 residues. The germline V gene has CDR1 ENHRY and CDR2 SYGVKD. The V end lost 5 bases, the J end lost 2 bases, and 16 bases lay between the germline ends. Here the CDR3 reads CAISTSAVRAGANVLTF. As DNA, the CDR3 is TGTGCCATCAGTACCTCCGCGGTTCGGGCTGGGGCCAACGTCCTGACTTTC.

This clone was picked up one time. J is TRBJ1-6 and V is TRBV7-3, with TRBD1 matching over 9 bases. Germline CDR1 is SGHTA and CDR2 is FQGTGA. The J segment lost 7 bases and the V segment lost 3 bases, leaving 1 base of the junction unmatched. The CDR3 is made up of 14 amino acids. CDR3 sequence (DNA): TGTGCCAGCAGCTTCGGACAGGGGAATTCACCCCTCCACTTT. Protein sequence: CASSFGQGNSPLHF.

The chain couples TRBV5-4 to TRBJ2-1, with TRBD1 matching 10 bases. Germline V gene data show CDR1 as SGHNT and CDR2 as YYREEE (reference sequence). V shed 4 bases, J shed 8 bases, and the junction held 3 bases outside the gene matches. The CDR3 consists of 13 residues. CDR3 sequence: CASSIGTGDEQFF. The CDR3 coding sequence is TGTGCCAGCAGCATCGGGACAGGGGATGAGCAGTTCTTC.

This rearrangement joins TRBV10-2 to TRBJ1-1; the D is unclear. CDR1 is WSHSY, CDR2 SAAADI, per germline. The CDR3 runs 11 residues. V lost 5 bases to trimming and J lost 6 bases, with 7 bases between them. Here the CDR3 reads CASSRAAEAFF. CDR3 DNA: TGCGCCAGCAGTCGCGCCGCTGAAGCTTTCTTT.

The V and J genes are TRBV27 and TRBJ2-5; D tentatively fits TRBD1 or TRBD2 (5 bases each). The germline CDR1 and CDR2 sequences are MNHEY and SMNVEV (reference sequence). CDR3 size: 14 residues. Deletions cut 5 bases from V and 2 bases from J, with 12 bases between. CDR3 region: CASSTRDGQETQYF. The CDR3 DNA reads TGTGCCAGCAGTACCCGGGACGGGCAAGAGACCCAGTACTTC.

Notes on this clone: The same CDR3 can be traced to other DNA sequences in this sample. The chain recombines TRBV9 with TRBJ2-7, with D unresolved. Deletions cut 0 bases from V and 3 bases from J, with 7 bases between. The CDR3 contains 13 residues. Germline V gene data show CDR1 as SGDLS and CDR2 as YYNGEE. The CDR3 here is CASSVGLNYEQYF. Written as DNA, the CDR3 is TGTGCCAGCAGCGTAGGCTTAAACTACGAGCAGTACTTC.

This clone was observed a single time. The rearrangement links TRBV7-9 to TRBJ2-5, with 7 bases identical to TRBD2. V was pared by 5 bases and J by 5 bases, with 14 bases of the junction left unmatched. CDR1 and CDR2 from the germline V gene are SEHNR and FQNEAQ (reference sequence). This CDR3 comprises 16 residues. CDR3 in amino acids: CASSVPQGGSGETQYF. The CDR3 DNA sequence: TGTGCCAGCAGCGTACCCCAGGGCGGGAGCGGCGAGACCCAGTACTTC.

This clone was picked up one time. The chain carries TRBV19 and TRBJ1-1; 7 bases agree with TRBD1. Germline V lookup: CDR1 LNHDA, CDR2 SQIVND (reference sequence). The CDR3 is made up of 16 amino acids. V dropped 3 bases and J dropped 2; count of bases not matched to a gene: 9. Here the CDR3 reads CASSIGGGMFNTEAFF. The CDR3 nucleotides are TGTGCCAGTAGTATCGGAGGGGGCATGTTTAACACTGAAGCTTTCTTT. The full variable domain, its missing parts supplied by reference TRBV19 and TRBJ1-1, is DGGITQSPKYLFRKEGQNVTLSCEQNLNHDAMYWYRQDPGQGLRLIYYSQIVNDFQKGDIAEGYSVSREKKESFPLTVTSAQKNPTAFYLCASSIGGGMFNTEAFFGQGTRLTVV.

J is TRBJ2-1 and V is TRBV11-3; 9 positions match TRBD1. The ends lost 1 base at V and 2 bases at J; junction bases unmatched: 3. The CDR3 consists of 16 residues. The germline CDR1 and CDR2 sequences are SGHNT and YENEEA. The CDR3 loop is CASSLGTGDTYNEQFF. The DNA of the CDR3 is TGTGCCAGCAGCTTAGGGACAGGGGATACCTACAATGAGCAGTTCTTC.

This sequence joins TRBV28 and TRBJ1-6, with a possible D match to TRBD1 (6 bases). Germline V gives CDR1 MDHEN, CDR2 SYDVKM. This CDR3 has 17 amino acids. V shed 5 bases and J shed 5 bases, with 19 bases lying between them. For the CDR3, the DNA is TGTGCCAGCAGTCCGAATTACAGGGAGGCGGATAATTCACCCCTCCACTTT. Amino acid sequence: CASSPNYREADNSPLHF.

V is TRBV9 and J is TRBJ1-2, with 8 bases fitting TRBD1. CDR3 length: 16 amino acids. Germline CDR1 is SGDLS and CDR2 is YYNGEE. V was pared by 3 bases and J by 1 base, with 8 bases of the junction left unmatched. The CDR3 coding sequence is TGTGCCAGCAGCGCAACCGGGACAGGATATAACTATGGCTACACCTTC. Protein sequence: CASSATGTGYNYGYTF.

CDR3 nucleotides: TGTGCCAGCAGCTCGGAACAGGGGTTCGTTGATGAGCAGTTCTTC. Protein: CASSSEQGFVDEQFF. This chain connects TRBV5-4 to TRBJ2-1, with 7 bases that match TRBD1. Germline assignment: CDR1 SGHNT and CDR2 YYREEE (reference sequence). This CDR3 comprises 15 residues. V lost 3 bases to trimming and J lost 8 bases; unmatched junction nucleotides: 11.

The chain links TRBV9 to TRBJ2-3; 7 nucleotides match TRBD1. The CDR3 sequence is 15 residues long. Germline V gene data show CDR1 as SGDLS and CDR2 as YYNGEE. The junction had 7 bases not matched to a gene; V was cut back by 3 bases and J by 3 bases. CDR3 DNA sequence: TGTGCCAGCAGCGAGGAAGGGGGCGAGACAGATACGCAGTATTTT. Its protein is CASSEEGGETDTQYF.

This chain uses TRBV6-1 with TRBJ2-7, with 7 bases that match TRBD1. Germline loops: CDR1 MNHNS, CDR2 SASEGT. The J segment lost 4 bases and the V segment lost 2 bases, leaving 8 bases of the junction unmatched. The CDR3 is 15 residues long. The CDR3 loop is CASSEYQGQLYEQYF. CDR3 DNA sequence: TGTGCCAGCAGTGAATATCAGGGACAGTTATACGAGCAGTACTTC.

The chain carries TRBV7-6 and TRBJ2-3, with 8 bases identical to TRBD1. V gave up 5 bases and J gave up 4 bases; unmatched junction bases: 11. CDR1 and CDR2 from the germline V gene are SGHVS and FNYEAQ. CDR3 length: 16 residues. The CDR3 spells CASSTRQGRFPDTQYF. The CDR3 DNA reads TGTGCCAGCAGCACCCGACAGGGGCGGTTTCCAGATACGCAGTATTTT.

In this sample, this clone turned up a few times. This sequence joins TRBV6-6 and TRBJ2-7; D gene uncertain. This CDR3 is built from 15 residues. The germline CDR1 and CDR2 sequences are MNHNY and SVGAGI (reference sequence). Trimming pared 2 bases from V and 3 bases from J, leaving 14 bases between. The CDR3 bases are TGTGCCAGCAGTTACCATCCCCGAACGGTCTACGAGCAGTACTTC. The encoded protein is CASSYHPRTVYEQYF.

The CDR3 sequence is CASTTSGRRRETQYF. The CDR3 DNA follows: TGTGCCAGCACGACTAGCGGGAGGAGGAGAGAGACCCAGTACTTC. The V call is TRBV7-4, the J call TRBJ2-5, with 13 bases lining up with TRBD2. This CDR3 is 15 amino acids long. In germline, CDR1 is SGHVT, CDR2 SQSDAQ. J gave up 4 bases and V 7 bases, and 6 bases lay outside the gene matches. The full variable domain, rest sourced from reference TRBV7-4 and TRBJ2-5, is GAGVSQSPRYKVAKRGRDVALRCDSISGHVTLYWYRQTLGQGSEVLTYSQSDAQRDKSGRPSGRFSAERPERSVSTLKIQRTEQGDSAVYLCASTTSGRRRETQYFGPGTRLLVL.

CDR3 sequence reads: CASSQGPQYTGELFF. In DNA, the CDR3 is TGCGCCAGCAGCCAAGGTCCCCAATACACCGGGGAGCTGTTTTTT. The chain is built from TRBV4-1 and TRBJ2-2, with D unclear. The CDR3 is 15 amino acids. Germline V lookup: CDR1 MGHRA, CDR2 YSYEKL. Trimming shortened V by 1 base and J by 3 bases, and 9 bases separated the two germline ends.

The chain has TRBV28 and TRBJ1-2; possible D gene TRBD1, 5 bases. From germline, CDR1 is MDHEN and CDR2 SYDVKM. Trimming removed 6 bases at V and 0 bases at J, with 14 bases between. The CDR3 runs to 15 residues. CDR3 in amino acids: CASSVGEGTNYGYTF. The CDR3, as DNA: TGTGCCAGCAGCGTGGGGGAGGGAACTAACTATGGCTACACCTTC.

The gene calls are TRBV28 and TRBJ2-3; 7 bases are shared with TRBD1. V dropped 5 bases and J dropped 0; count of bases not matched to a gene: 5. The CDR3 runs 15 residues. Germline CDR1 and CDR2: MDHEN and SYDVKM. CDR3 protein: CASSKGDRSTDTQYF. The CDR3 DNA is TGTGCCAGCAGTAAAGGGGACAGAAGCACAGATACGCAGTATTTT.

This chain joins TRBV9 and TRBJ2-3, with TRBD2 matching 10 bases. V lost 3 bases, J lost 4 bases, and 8 bases stayed unmatched. The CDR3 totals 16 residues. Germline V gives CDR1 SGDLS, CDR2 YYNGEE. The DNA of the CDR3 is TGTGCCAGCAGCGCCTACGGACTAGCGGCTTCAGATACGCAGTATTTT. Translating it yields CASSAYGLAASDTQYF.

The chain joins TRBV27 to TRBJ1-2; D is uncertain. Trimming cost V 6 bases and J 8 bases, with 19 bases left between them. Germline V lookup: CDR1 MNHEY, CDR2 SMNVEV (reference sequence). The CDR3 length is 14 residues. CDR3 sequence (DNA): TGTGCCAGCAGCCCCGGCAGAACCTTATACGGCTACACCTTC. This encodes CASSPGRTLYGYTF.

The rearrangement joins TRBV10-2 to TRBJ1-1; D gene ambiguous. The CDR3 extends over 16 amino acids. Per the germline V gene, CDR1 is WSHSY and CDR2 is SAAADI. The ends were cut back, 7 bases at V and 0 bases at J, with 18 bases in the middle. CDR3 sequence reads: CASMIGGLIMNTEAFF. CDR3 bases: TGCGCCAGCATGATCGGTGGGCTGATCATGAACACTGAAGCTTTCTTT.